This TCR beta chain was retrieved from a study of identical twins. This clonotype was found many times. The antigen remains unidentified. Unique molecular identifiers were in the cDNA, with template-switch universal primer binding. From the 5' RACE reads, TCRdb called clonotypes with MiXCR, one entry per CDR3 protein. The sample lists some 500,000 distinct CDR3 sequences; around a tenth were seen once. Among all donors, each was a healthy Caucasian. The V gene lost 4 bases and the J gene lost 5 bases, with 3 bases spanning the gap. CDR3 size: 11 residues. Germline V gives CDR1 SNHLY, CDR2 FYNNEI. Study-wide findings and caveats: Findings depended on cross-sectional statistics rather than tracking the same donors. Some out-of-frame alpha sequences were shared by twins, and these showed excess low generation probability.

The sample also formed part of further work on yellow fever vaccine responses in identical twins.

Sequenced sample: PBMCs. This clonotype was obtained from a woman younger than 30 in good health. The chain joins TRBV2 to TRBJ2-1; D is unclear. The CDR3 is CASSANNEQFF. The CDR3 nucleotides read TGTGCCAGCAGTGCCAACAATGAGCAGTTCTTC.